This is a list of T cell receptor beta chains from one sample in a study of cytomegalovirus exposure and HLA in healthy donors. Repertoires were generated with immunoSEQ multiplex PCR, while TCRdb's copy carries only in-frame clones and drops some. The sample contains approximately 100,000 clones, roughly 70% of which appear only once. Sequenced: PBMCs. Every receptor here comes from a man over 45 in good health and CMV-seronegative. Both conserved end residues are part of each CDR3. D genes are given only for firm matches. The size of a clone is reported for some rows only, either as once, few or many, or as a class for expanded clones.

v_call: TRBV27
d_call: NA
j_call: TRBJ2-1
clone_size: NA
cdr3_aa: CASSDLLGVGPGYEQFF
cdr3_nt: TGTGCCAGCAGTGATCTTTTGGGAGTTGGGCCCGGGTATGAGCAGTTCTTC

v_call: TRBV14
d_call: NA
j_call: TRBJ1-1
clone_size: NA
cdr3_aa: CASSYDRITEAFF
cdr3_nt: TGTGCCAGCAGCTATGACAGGATCACTGAAGCTTTCTTT

v_call: TRBV5-1
d_call: NA
j_call: TRBJ2-1
clone_size: NA
cdr3_aa: CASSLEGRPVDEQFF
cdr3_nt: TGCGCCAGCAGCTTGGAGGGGAGGCCGGTCGATGAGCAGTTCTTC

v_call: TRBV4-3
d_call: TRBD2
j_call: TRBJ2-7
clone_size: NA
cdr3_aa: CASSLLGGRAIHEQYF
cdr3_nt: TGCGCCAGCAGCCTACTGGGGGGGAGAGCCATCCACGAGCAGTACTTC

v_call: TRBV18
d_call: NA
j_call: TRBJ2-5
clone_size: NA
cdr3_aa: CASSRALLETQYF
cdr3_nt: TGTGCCAGCTCACGAGCCCTTCTGGAGACCCAGTACTTC

v_call: TRBV19
d_call: NA
j_call: TRBJ2-5
clone_size: NA
cdr3_aa: CASKSATSHLQETQYF
cdr3_nt: TGTGCCAGTAAATCGGCTACTAGCCACCTCCAAGAGACCCAGTACTTC

v_call: TRBV15
d_call: NA
j_call: TRBJ2-2
clone_size: once
cdr3_aa: CATSRGRRFGTGELFF
cdr3_nt: TGTGCCACCAGCAGAGGACGGAGGTTCGGCACCGGGGAGCTGTTTTTT

v_call: TRBV6-1
d_call: NA
j_call: TRBJ2-7
clone_size: NA
cdr3_aa: CASRQDTSYEQYF
cdr3_nt: TGTGCCAGCAGGCAGGACACCTCCTACGAGCAGTACTTC

v_call: TRBV2
d_call: TRBD2
j_call: TRBJ2-5
clone_size: NA
cdr3_aa: CASREGLVVETQYF
cdr3_nt: TGTGCCAGCAGGGAGGGACTAGTCGTAGAGACCCAGTACTTC

v_call: TRBV10-3
d_call: TRBD1
j_call: TRBJ1-1
clone_size: few
cdr3_aa: CAISGRDRGREAFF
cdr3_nt: TGTGCCATCAGTGGCCGGGACAGGGGGCGAGAGGCTTTCTTT

v_call: TRBV9
d_call: TRBD1
j_call: TRBJ1-2
clone_size: NA
cdr3_aa: CASSVVGTGVGGYTF
cdr3_nt: TGTGCCAGCAGCGTAGTAGGGACAGGGGTGGGCGGCTACACCTTC

v_call: TRBV7-6
d_call: NA
j_call: TRBJ2-4
clone_size: NA
cdr3_aa: CASSLWSSLTKNIQYF
cdr3_nt: TGTGCCAGCAGCTTATGGAGTAGTCTAACCAAAAACATTCAGTACTTC

v_call: TRBV7-2
d_call: TRBD2
j_call: TRBJ2-3
clone_size: NA
cdr3_aa: CASSGVGTSGTDTQYF
cdr3_nt: TGTGCCAGCAGCGGTGTGGGGACTAGCGGCACAGATACGCAGTATTTT

v_call: TRBV29-1
d_call: NA
j_call: TRBJ2-5
clone_size: NA
cdr3_aa: CSVVKGDRETQYF
cdr3_nt: TGCAGCGTTGTTAAGGGGGATCGAGAGACCCAGTACTTC

v_call: TRBV19
d_call: TRBD1
j_call: TRBJ1-3
clone_size: NA
cdr3_aa: CASRMDRSGNTIYF
cdr3_nt: TGTGCCAGTAGGATGGACAGGTCTGGAAACACCATATATTTT

v_call: TRBV18
d_call: TRBD1
j_call: TRBJ1-2
clone_size: NA
cdr3_aa: CASSLLDRGQDGYTF
cdr3_nt: TGTGCCAGCTCGCTTCTGGACAGGGGGCAGGATGGCTACACCTTC

v_call: TRBV18
d_call: TRBD1
j_call: TRBJ1-1
clone_size: NA
cdr3_aa: CASQKGQSNTEAFF
cdr3_nt: TGTGCCAGCCAAAAGGGACAGAGTAACACTGAAGCTTTCTTT

v_call: TRBV5-4
d_call: TRBD1
j_call: TRBJ1-2
clone_size: few
cdr3_aa: CALGGSYGYTF
cdr3_nt: TGTGCCTTAGGGGGCAGCTATGGCTACACCTTC

v_call: TRBV7-9
d_call: NA
j_call: TRBJ2-5
clone_size: NA
cdr3_aa: CASSLGAGQSYQETQYF
cdr3_nt: TGTGCCAGCAGCTTAGGGGCGGGACAGTCGTACCAAGAGACCCAGTACTTC

v_call: TRBV4-1
d_call: TRBD2
j_call: TRBJ2-7
clone_size: NA
cdr3_aa: CASSRKNSLAGGENEQYF
cdr3_nt: TGCGCCAGCAGCCGCAAAAATTCACTAGCGGGAGGGGAAAACGAGCAGTACTTC

v_call: TRBV6-6
d_call: TRBD2
j_call: TRBJ2-2
clone_size: NA
cdr3_aa: CASSRTSGNTGELFF
cdr3_nt: TGTGCCAGCAGCCGGACTAGCGGGAACACCGGGGAGCTGTTTTTT

v_call: TRBV19
d_call: NA
j_call: TRBJ1-2
clone_size: NA
cdr3_aa: CASSIDLHRADYGYTF
cdr3_nt: TGTGCCAGTAGTATAGATCTGCACAGGGCAGACTATGGCTACACCTTC

v_call: TRBV11-2
d_call: TRBD1
j_call: TRBJ1-1
clone_size: NA
cdr3_aa: CASSLDRVNTEAFF
cdr3_nt: TGTGCCAGCAGCCTAGACAGGGTGAACACTGAAGCTTTCTTT

v_call: TRBV5-6
d_call: NA
j_call: TRBJ2-1
clone_size: NA
cdr3_aa: CASSLAGGFEQFF
cdr3_nt: TGTGCCAGCAGCTTGGCGGGGGGCTTTGAGCAGTTCTTC

v_call: TRBV6-4
d_call: NA
j_call: TRBJ2-3
clone_size: NA
cdr3_aa: CASSDQAGDTQYF
cdr3_nt: TGTGCCAGCAGTGACCAAGCGGGAGATACGCAGTATTTT

v_call: TRBV5-1
d_call: NA
j_call: TRBJ2-5
clone_size: NA
cdr3_aa: CASSSAGEETQYF
cdr3_nt: TGCGCCAGCAGCAGCGCCGGGGAAGAGACCCAGTACTTC

v_call: TRBV5-8
d_call: NA
j_call: TRBJ2-7
clone_size: NA
cdr3_aa: CASSRTAYEQYF
cdr3_nt: TGTGCCAGCAGTCGGACAGCCTACGAGCAGTACTTC

v_call: TRBV7-8
d_call: NA
j_call: TRBJ2-5
clone_size: NA
cdr3_aa: CASSRSKETQYF
cdr3_nt: TGTGCCAGCAGCCGAAGCAAAGAGACCCAGTACTTC

v_call: TRBV9
d_call: TRBD2
j_call: TRBJ2-3
clone_size: NA
cdr3_aa: CASSPRPSHAGGTQYF
cdr3_nt: TGTGCCAGCAGCCCCCGCCCCTCCCATGCGGGAGGGACGCAGTATTTT

v_call: TRBV6-6
d_call: TRBD1
j_call: TRBJ2-1
clone_size: NA
cdr3_aa: CASSYKYRGRGNEQFF
cdr3_nt: TGTGCCAGCAGTTATAAATACAGGGGACGGGGCAATGAGCAGTTCTTC

v_call: TRBV28
d_call: TRBD2
j_call: TRBJ2-7
clone_size: NA
cdr3_aa: CASSPPGGVYEQYF
cdr3_nt: TGTGCCAGCAGCCCCCCCGGGGGGGTCTACGAGCAGTACTTC

v_call: TRBV10-3
d_call: NA
j_call: TRBJ2-1
clone_size: NA
cdr3_aa: CAISEPASSYNEQFF
cdr3_nt: TGTGCCATCAGTGAGCCTGCTAGCTCCTACAATGAGCAGTTCTTC

v_call: TRBV7-2
d_call: TRBD2
j_call: TRBJ2-5
clone_size: once
cdr3_aa: CASSLWTAGGLGTQYF
cdr3_nt: TGTGCCAGCAGCTTATGGACGGCGGGGGGGCTGGGGACCCAGTACTTC

v_call: TRBV5-1
d_call: TRBD2
j_call: TRBJ2-2
clone_size: NA
cdr3_aa: CASITSGGSTGELFF
cdr3_nt: TGCGCCAGCATTACTAGCGGGGGTAGCACCGGGGAGCTGTTTTTT

v_call: TRBV2
d_call: TRBD1
j_call: TRBJ2-7
clone_size: NA
cdr3_aa: CASSGSFSTGREQYF
cdr3_nt: TGTGCCAGCAGTGGAAGCTTTTCGACAGGGCGCGAGCAGTACTTC

v_call: TRBV5-1
d_call: NA
j_call: TRBJ1-3
clone_size: NA
cdr3_aa: CASSLARMGPGNTIYF
cdr3_nt: TGCGCCAGCAGCTTGGCGAGAATGGGGCCTGGAAACACCATATATTTT

v_call: TRBV7-2
d_call: TRBD2
j_call: TRBJ2-3
clone_size: few
cdr3_aa: CASSLAAGYTDTQYF
cdr3_nt: TGTGCCAGCAGCTTAGCAGCGGGGTACACAGATACGCAGTATTTT

v_call: TRBV27
d_call: NA
j_call: TRBJ1-5
clone_size: NA
cdr3_aa: CASSPGGGNQPQHF
cdr3_nt: TGTGCCAGCAGCCCAGGCGGGGGAAATCAGCCCCAGCATTTT

v_call: TRBV6-5
d_call: NA
j_call: TRBJ2-2
clone_size: NA
cdr3_aa: CASSLTQLNTGELFF
cdr3_nt: TGTGCCAGCAGCCTGACACAGTTGAACACCGGGGAGCTGTTTTTT

v_call: TRBV6-5
d_call: NA
j_call: TRBJ2-5
clone_size: NA
cdr3_aa: CASSYDRTETQYF
cdr3_nt: TGTGCCAGCAGTTACGACAGGACCGAGACCCAGTACTTC

v_call: TRBV7-3
d_call: NA
j_call: TRBJ2-2
clone_size: NA
cdr3_aa: CASSFSVPGELFF
cdr3_nt: TGTGCCAGCAGCTTCTCCGTCCCCGGGGAGCTGTTTTTT

v_call: TRBV5-6
d_call: NA
j_call: TRBJ2-7
clone_size: NA
cdr3_aa: CASSSLQGKQYF
cdr3_nt: TGTGCCAGCAGCTCCCTCCAGGGGAAGCAGTACTTC

v_call: TRBV5-1
d_call: NA
j_call: TRBJ1-1
clone_size: NA
cdr3_aa: CASSRTVNTEAFF
cdr3_nt: TGCGCCAGCAGCAGAACGGTGAACACTGAAGCTTTCTTT

v_call: TRBV5-6
d_call: TRBD1
j_call: TRBJ1-2
clone_size: NA
cdr3_aa: CASSGDRSFYGYTF
cdr3_nt: TGTGCCAGCAGCGGGGACAGGTCTTTCTATGGCTACACCTTC

v_call: TRBV6-6
d_call: TRBD1
j_call: TRBJ1-5
clone_size: NA
cdr3_aa: CASSYSRQGSNQPQHF
cdr3_nt: TGTGCCAGCAGTTACTCGAGACAGGGTAGCAATCAGCCCCAGCATTTT